The entry below describes one T cell receptor (beta chain). Regarding treatment: some 20 received Ad26.COV2.S at low or high dose, single or two shots; 5 received placebo; per-sample allocation not given. Samples came from day 63 after the first vaccine or placebo injection. The data were taken from a study of Ad26.COV2.S vaccination and SARS-CoV-2 variants. TCRdb keeps only in-frame clones here, not all; method: immunoSEQ multiplex PCR. The profile covers about 240,000 clones, with 70% to 90% appearing a single time and over 8.5% taken by the ten largest. This CDR3 region has 13 residues. The ends were cut back, 6 bases at V and 3 bases at J, with 9 bases in the middle.

This specimen was peripheral blood, taken in a trial of Ad26.COV2.S vaccine versus placebo. V and J are TRBV12-3 or TRBV12-4 and TRBJ1-3, with no clear D. The receptor comes from a person between 18 and 60 years old who received the Ad26.COV2.S COVID-19 vaccine or a placebo. CDR3 coding DNA: TGTGCCAGCAGCAAAGTCGGTGGAAACACCATATATTTT. Encoded protein: CASSKVGGNTIYF.